The sequence of this T cell receptor beta chain was determined in a study of blood T cell repertoires in COVID-19. Study summary: In each case, the material was cDNA or gDNA derived from T cells, B-cell-depleted T cells, or PBMCs.

Some clones are missing from TCRdb's copy, which holds only in-frame ones; the method was immunoSEQ multiplex PCR. The sample yields about 120,000 clones, more than 80% seen once. Germline lookup yields CDR1 MNHEY and CDR2 SVGAGI. V was trimmed by 5 bases and J by 1 base, leaving 12 bases between them. This CDR3 region has 15 residues. This chain uses TRBV6-5 with TRBJ2-1; D is undetermined. The sample comprised peripheral blood. The sequence was obtained from a man aged 70-80 years with active or convalescent COVID-19. CDR3 protein: CASSLDGGSYNEQFF. CDR3 bases: TGTGCCAGCAGTCTTGATGGCGGATCCTACAATGAGCAGTTCTTC.